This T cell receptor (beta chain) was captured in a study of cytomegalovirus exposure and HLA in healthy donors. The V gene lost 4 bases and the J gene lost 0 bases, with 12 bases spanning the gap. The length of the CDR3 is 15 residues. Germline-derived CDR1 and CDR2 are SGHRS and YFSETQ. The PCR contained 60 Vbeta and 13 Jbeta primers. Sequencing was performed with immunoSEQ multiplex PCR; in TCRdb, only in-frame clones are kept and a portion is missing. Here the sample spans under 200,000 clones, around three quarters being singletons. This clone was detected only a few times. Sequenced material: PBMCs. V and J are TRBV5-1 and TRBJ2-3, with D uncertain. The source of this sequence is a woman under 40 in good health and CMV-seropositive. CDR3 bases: TGCGCCAGCAGCCTGACATCTTCTAGCACAGATACGCAGTATTTT. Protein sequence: CASSLTSSSTDTQYF. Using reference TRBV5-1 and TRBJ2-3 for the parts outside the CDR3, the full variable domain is KAGVTQTPRYLIKTRGQQVTLSCSPISGHRSVSWYQQTPGQGLQFLFEYFSETQRNKGNFPGRFSGRQFSNSRSEMNVSTLELGDSALYLCASSLTSSSTDTQYFGPGTRLTVL.